This is a list of T cell receptor beta chains from one sample in a study of memory CD4+ T cells and cytomegalovirus serostatus. Here immunoSEQ multiplex PCR was the method, and the copy in TCRdb shows in-frame clones only, minus some. The table records around 60,000 clones, 75% to 90% of them present only once. Sequencing used memory CD4+ T cells from blood. The origin of the receptors is an adult in good health and CMV-seronegative. Each CDR3 is given with its conserved first and last residue. Fields, in order: clone size, J gene, D gene, V gene, CDR3 protein, CDR3 DNA. A D gene is named only where the DNA matches it firmly. The size of a clone is reported for some rows only, either as once, few or many, or as a class for expanded clones.

abundance: .; j_gene: TRBJ2-1; d_gene: TRBD2; v_gene: TRBV30; CDR3aa: CAWSSLGLAGGKVEQFF; CDR3nt: TGTGCCTGGAGTTCCCTGGGACTAGCGGGAGGAAAGGTTGAGCAGTTCTTC
abundance: .; j_gene: TRBJ2-7; d_gene: TRBD1; v_gene: TRBV28; CDR3aa: CASSFSGTGKPYEQYF; CDR3nt: TGTGCCAGCAGTTTTTCCGGGACAGGGAAACCCTACGAGCAGTACTTC
abundance: .; j_gene: TRBJ2-5; d_gene: .; v_gene: TRBV7-2; CDR3aa: CASSLGPSAETQYF; CDR3nt: TGTGCCAGCAGCTTGGGACCGAGCGCGGAGACCCAGTACTTC
abundance: .; j_gene: TRBJ2-3; d_gene: TRBD1; v_gene: TRBV5-1; CDR3aa: CASSGGDRGGTDTQYF; CDR3nt: TGCGCCAGCAGCGGCGGGGACAGGGGGGGGACAGATACGCAGTATTTT
abundance: few; j_gene: TRBJ1-5; d_gene: .; v_gene: TRBV28; CDR3aa: CASIIGGTVNNQPQHF; CDR3nt: TGTGCCAGCATCATAGGGGGGACTGTTAACAATCAGCCCCAGCATTTT
abundance: .; j_gene: TRBJ2-6; d_gene: .; v_gene: TRBV9; CDR3aa: CASSAGVLSGANVLTF; CDR3nt: TGTGCCAGCAGCGCCGGGGTTCTCTCTGGGGCCAACGTCCTGACTTTC
abundance: once; j_gene: TRBJ2-1; d_gene: .; v_gene: TRBV28; CDR3aa: CASKGTARGNEQFF; CDR3nt: TGTGCCAGCAAGGGAACAGCCAGGGGCAATGAGCAGTTCTTC
abundance: .; j_gene: TRBJ2-5; d_gene: .; v_gene: TRBV28; CDR3aa: CASSPRGPLEGTQYF; CDR3nt: TGTGCCAGCAGTCCTCGGGGGCCGCTCGAGGGGACCCAGTACTTC
abundance: .; j_gene: TRBJ1-6; d_gene: .; v_gene: TRBV27; CDR3aa: CASSRAGTAPLHF; CDR3nt: TGTGCCAGCAGCCGCGCGGGTACAGCACCCCTCCACTTT
abundance: .; j_gene: TRBJ1-1; d_gene: .; v_gene: TRBV5-1; CDR3aa: CASSAGPGGAFF; CDR3nt: TGCGCCAGCAGCGCGGGACCCGGTGGAGCTTTCTTT
abundance: .; j_gene: TRBJ1-1; d_gene: TRBD1; v_gene: TRBV6-1; CDR3aa: CASSIQGEGTEAFF; CDR3nt: TGTGCCAGCAGTATTCAGGGGGAAGGAACTGAAGCTTTCTTT
abundance: .; j_gene: TRBJ1-6; d_gene: .; v_gene: TRBV6-6; CDR3aa: CASKDQSSYNSPLHF; CDR3nt: TGTGCCAGCAAGGATCAGAGCTCCTATAATTCACCCCTCCACTTT
abundance: .; j_gene: TRBJ2-7; d_gene: .; v_gene: TRBV19; CDR3aa: CASSIGQGYEQYF; CDR3nt: TGTGCCAGTAGTATAGGGCAGGGCTACGAGCAGTACTTC
abundance: .; j_gene: TRBJ1-6; d_gene: .; v_gene: TRBV6-5; CDR3aa: CASRTVGSPLHF; CDR3nt: TGTGCCAGCAGGACAGTTGGTTCACCCCTCCACTTT
abundance: .; j_gene: TRBJ2-4; d_gene: .; v_gene: TRBV7-3; CDR3aa: CASSLGTVGAKNIQYF; CDR3nt: TGTGCCAGCAGCCTTGGGACCGTCGGAGCCAAAAACATTCAGTACTTC
abundance: .; j_gene: TRBJ2-7; d_gene: .; v_gene: TRBV7-2; CDR3aa: CASSYRGGSTTYEQYF; CDR3nt: TGTGCCAGCAGCTACCGAGGGGGGTCCACTACCTACGAGCAGTACTTC
abundance: .; j_gene: TRBJ2-7; d_gene: TRBD2; v_gene: TRBV7-2; CDR3aa: CASSSRTSGSDYEQYF; CDR3nt: TGTGCCAGCAGCTCCAGGACTAGCGGGTCAGACTACGAGCAGTACTTC
abundance: .; j_gene: TRBJ1-1; d_gene: .; v_gene: TRBV6-6; CDR3aa: CASSYGLDRVNTEAFF; CDR3nt: TGTGCCAGCAGTTACGGTTTAGACAGAGTGAACACTGAAGCTTTCTTT
abundance: .; j_gene: TRBJ2-3; d_gene: TRBD2; v_gene: TRBV19; CDR3aa: CASALPTSGRVPRTDTQYF; CDR3nt: TGTGCCAGTGCCCTCCCGACTAGCGGGAGAGTGCCTCGAACAGATACGCAGTATTTT
abundance: once; j_gene: TRBJ1-1; d_gene: TRBD1; v_gene: TRBV5-1; CDR3aa: CASSWLAGQADTEAFF; CDR3nt: TGCGCCAGCAGCTGGTTGGCGGGACAGGCGGACACTGAAGCTTTCTTT
abundance: once; j_gene: TRBJ2-7; d_gene: TRBD2; v_gene: TRBV6-1; CDR3aa: CASSELAGGPDEQYF; CDR3nt: TGTGCCAGCAGTGAATTGGCGGGGGGGCCCGACGAGCAGTACTTC
abundance: .; j_gene: TRBJ2-3; d_gene: .; v_gene: TRBV29-1; CDR3aa: CSVTIGAVTDTQYF; CDR3nt: TGCAGCGTTACGATCGGGGCGGTCACAGATACGCAGTATTTT
abundance: once; j_gene: TRBJ2-5; d_gene: TRBD2; v_gene: TRBV4-1; CDR3aa: CASSQQLGTSGQETQYF; CDR3nt: TGCGCCAGCAGCCAACAGCTCGGGACTAGCGGACAAGAGACCCAGTACTTC
abundance: .; j_gene: TRBJ1-5; d_gene: .; v_gene: TRBV28; CDR3aa: CASTLQEARVQPQHF; CDR3nt: TGTGCCAGCACTCTTCAGGAGGCTAGGGTACAGCCCCAGCATTTT
abundance: .; j_gene: TRBJ1-1; d_gene: TRBD1; v_gene: TRBV4-1; CDR3aa: CASSNQGALNTEAFF; CDR3nt: TGCGCCAGCAGCAACCAGGGGGCGCTGAACACTGAAGCTTTCTTT
abundance: .; j_gene: TRBJ1-5; d_gene: .; v_gene: TRBV30; CDR3aa: CAWSTVSNQPQHF; CDR3nt: TGTGCCTGGAGTACAGTAAGCAATCAGCCCCAGCATTTT
abundance: .; j_gene: TRBJ1-5; d_gene: TRBD1; v_gene: TRBV18; CDR3aa: CASSPRRTGGDSNQPQHF; CDR3nt: TGTGCCAGCTCACCACGGAGGACAGGGGGGGATAGCAATCAGCCCCAGCATTTT
abundance: once; j_gene: TRBJ2-1; d_gene: .; v_gene: TRBV7-3; CDR3aa: CASSPARGNEQFF; CDR3nt: TGTGCCAGCAGCCCCGCGAGGGGCAATGAGCAGTTCTTC
abundance: .; j_gene: TRBJ1-5; d_gene: TRBD1; v_gene: TRBV2; CDR3aa: CASSSTGPGNQPQHF; CDR3nt: TGTGCCAGCAGTTCGACAGGGCCGGGCAATCAGCCCCAGCATTTT
abundance: medium-sized; j_gene: TRBJ1-1; d_gene: .; v_gene: TRBV2; CDR3aa: CASSLTGFSNTEAFF; CDR3nt: TGTGCCAGCAGTCTCACGGGATTCTCGAACACTGAAGCTTTCTTT
abundance: .; j_gene: TRBJ2-7; d_gene: .; v_gene: TRBV28; CDR3aa: CASRSGRYEQYF; CDR3nt: TGTGCCAGCAGATCCGGGCGCTACGAGCAGTACTTC
abundance: .; j_gene: TRBJ2-7; d_gene: .; v_gene: TRBV18; CDR3aa: CASSPDSSYEQYF; CDR3nt: TGTGCCAGCTCCCCCGACAGTTCCTACGAGCAGTACTTC
abundance: .; j_gene: TRBJ2-4; d_gene: TRBD2; v_gene: TRBV5-1; CDR3aa: CASSLEVAGINKNIQYF; CDR3nt: TGCGCCAGCAGCTTGGAAGTAGCGGGCATCAACAAAAACATTCAGTACTTC
abundance: .; j_gene: TRBJ2-3; d_gene: TRBD1; v_gene: TRBV28; CDR3aa: CASRAGGLNTQYF; CDR3nt: TGTGCCAGCAGGGCAGGGGGTTTGAATACGCAGTATTTT
abundance: .; j_gene: TRBJ2-6; d_gene: .; v_gene: TRBV2; CDR3aa: CASRGSHSGANVLTF; CDR3nt: TGTGCCAGCAGGGGCAGCCACTCTGGGGCCAACGTCCTGACTTTC
abundance: .; j_gene: TRBJ2-7; d_gene: TRBD2; v_gene: TRBV7-9; CDR3aa: CASSSNVGRLAVYEQYF; CDR3nt: TGTGCCAGCAGCTCTAATGTTGGGAGACTAGCAGTCTACGAGCAGTACTTC
abundance: .; j_gene: TRBJ1-6; d_gene: TRBD1; v_gene: TRBV30; CDR3aa: CAWSFRDRTYNSPLHF; CDR3nt: TGTGCCTGGAGTTTCCGGGACAGGACGTATAATTCACCCCTCCACTTT
abundance: once; j_gene: TRBJ2-5; d_gene: TRBD2; v_gene: TRBV2; CDR3aa: CASSAGRAWETQYF; CDR3nt: TGTGCCAGCAGTGCTGGGAGGGCCTGGGAGACCCAGTACTTC